This T cell receptor (beta chain) was retrieved from a study of early T cells in non-severe SARS-CoV-2 infection. The study's findings and limits: Anti-spike CD8 specificities were favored by VDJdb matching, whose results missed private and CD4 specificities.

The TCR library protocol was used to attach unique molecular identifiers. These identifiers were attached to individual cDNA molecules. One entry per CDR3 protein, called by TCRdb with MiXCR from the 5' RACE reads. The sample includes about 27,000 distinct CDR3 sequences, more than 3.5% of them seen just once. In its sample, this clonotype was seen many times. What it recognizes is unknown. Sequencing used whole blood. The sequence was obtained from an adult who was a healthcare worker with PCR-confirmed SARS-CoV-2 infection or an uninfected control (not recorded which).

This chain's CDR3 is CASSIGQGKDTEAFF. The CDR3 DNA follows: TGTGCCAGCAGCATTGGACAGGGAAAGGACACTGAAGCTTTCTTT. V is TRBV11-1 and J is TRBJ1-1; 8 bases agree with TRBD1. The CDR3 has 15 amino acids. Trimming removed 5 bases from V and 3 bases from J; junction bases left unmatched: 8. Per germline, CDR1 SGHAT and CDR2 FQDESV (reference sequence).